This record looks at one T cell receptor (beta chain) sequence and its context. What it recognizes is unknown. These data come from a study of T cell repertoires in cytomegalovirus infection. Study background: Signatures in public TCR beta sequences pointed to both CMV infection and matching HLA type.

J was trimmed by 6 bases and V by 0 bases; bases with no gene match: 16. The CDR3 has 18 amino acids. TCRdb ran MiXCR on the reads and lists one entry per CDR3 protein. Of approximately 470,000 distinct CDR3 sequences in the sample, about 42% were seen once. The receptor comes from a human donor in good health (CMV status not recorded). Some clones in this sample may be carry-over from other donors' samples. The chain has TRBV23-1 and TRBJ2-7; TRBD1 matches 8 bases. TRBV23-1 is an open reading frame, and its role is uncertain. The sample consisted of cultured PBMCs, taken from culture after CMV antigen stimulation. The CDR3 sequence: CASSQSLGQGAFLSEQYF. CDR3 nucleotides: TGCGCCAGCAGTCAATCTTTAGGGCAGGGGGCATTCTTGAGCGAGCAGTACTTC.